This TCR beta chain emerged from a study of CXCR3-negative and CXCR3-positive naive CD8 T cells. TRB cDNA was prepared as libraries by UMI-labeled 5' RACE. TCRdb re-called the 5' RACE reads, yielding one record per CDR3 amino acid sequence without DNA. The sample features some 140,000 distinct CDR3 sequences, with approximately 0.51% in its top ten. As concerns this clonotype: Its specificity is not known.

Whole-study findings and limits: TRB CDR3 properties were used to infer TCR strength, and surface CD5 was comparable between naive subsets. Diversity proved comparably high across both naive subsets and much lower in memory CD8+ cells. CXCR3 expression dropped partially after cryopreservation, and most assays relied on fresh PBMCs. Against CXCR3-negative naive cells, CXCR3-positive naive cells showed more hydrophobic TRB CDR3s.

The germline V gene has CDR1 SGHVS and CDR2 FNYEAQ. This CDR3 is built from 18 residues. The clonotype was recovered from a human donor in good health. Some clones in this sample may be carry-over from other donors' samples. Sequenced: naive CXCR3+ CD8+ T cells from blood. Stated subset: CD45RO-CCR7+CD27+CD95- naive CD8+ T cells expressing CXCR3 (TNR3+). The chain joins TRBV7-6 to TRBJ2-3; TCRdb names TRBD2, which stays unverified in the absence of DNA. The CDR3 loop reads CASSLDSGSTPRTDTQYF.